Below are 6 T cell receptor beta chains sequenced from a single sample in a study of cytomegalovirus exposure and HLA in healthy donors. The PCR used 60 Vbeta and 13 Jbeta primers. Clones were sequenced by immunoSEQ multiplex PCR, and TCRdb holds only the in-frame ones, with some missing. The table lists about 160,000 clones, about 65% of them singletons, with 7.1% in the top ten. The sample consisted of PBMCs. The receptors were gathered from a man aged 35 to 55 in good health and CMV-seropositive.

The V gene is TRBV6-1, the J gene TRBJ1-3, with D tentatively TRBD1 (5 bases). CDR3 length equals 14 residues. V lost 1 base and J 4 bases, leaving 8 bases between the germline ends. CDR1 is MNHNS, CDR2 SASEGT, per germline. CDR3 DNA: TGTGCCAGCAGTGAAGGACAGTGGGGAAACACCATATATTTT. Protein sequence: CASSEGQWGNTIYF.

This chain uses TRBV2 with TRBJ2-7; D may be TRBD2 (6 bases). V lost 5 bases and J lost 4, with 12 bases in between. In germline, CDR1 is SNHLY, CDR2 FYNNEI. This CDR3 has 13 amino acids. The CDR3 sequence: CASSLIGTYEQYF. The CDR3 coding sequence is TGTGCCAGCAGTTTAATAGGGACTTACGAGCAGTACTTC.

The chain carries TRBV7-3 and TRBJ2-2; D is perhaps TRBD2 (6 bases). The CDR3 runs to 14 residues. The germline V gene has CDR1 SGHTA and CDR2 FQGTGA. Trimming removed 0 bases at V and 8 bases at J, with 10 bases between. CDR3 sequence reads: CASSLTLSGGELFF. CDR3 DNA sequence: TGTGCCAGCAGCTTAACGTTAAGCGGGGGGGAGCTGTTTTTT.

The rearrangement joins TRBV2 to TRBJ1-2, with a weak D call TRBD1 (5 bases). CDR3 length equals 14 residues. Between the trimmed V and J ends, which lost 4 bases and 3 bases, there was a span of 12 bases. The V gene's germline CDR1 is SNHLY and CDR2 FYNNEI. CDR3 in amino acids: CASSVEDSYYGYTF. Here the CDR3 DNA reads TGTGCCAGCAGTGTAGAAGACAGTTACTATGGCTACACCTTC.

The genes are TRBV29-1 and TRBJ1-2; a possible D gene is TRBD1 (6 bases). CDR1 is SQVTM, CDR2 ANQGSEA, per germline. V lost 3 bases, J lost 4 bases, and 21 bases lay in between. CDR3 length: 16 amino acids. CDR3 in amino acids: CSVERGQPGTRYGYTF. The CDR3 coding sequence is TGCAGCGTTGAGCGCGGACAGCCCGGAACTCGCTATGGCTACACCTTC.

This clone was counted a few times. The chain is built from TRBV5-1 and TRBJ1-2; 7 bases align to TRBD1. The germline gives CDR1 SGHRS, CDR2 YFSETQ. The CDR3 covers 16 residues. The V segment lost 4 bases and the J segment 2 bases; nucleotides outside the gene matches: 11. CDR3 DNA: TGCGCCAGCAGCCTGCACAGGGGTATAAGGAACTATGGCTACACCTTC. Translation: CASSLHRGIRNYGYTF.